What follows describes a single TCR beta chain. The antigen remains undetermined. The CDR3 contains 14 residues. CDR1 and CDR2 from the germline V gene are MNHNS and SASEGT. With 8 bases removed from V and 3 bases from J, the gap between germline ends came to 14 bases. These data come from a study of beta chain features in type 1 diabetes. Findings and limits, study-wide: Within patients, naive, central memory and Treg TCRB repertoires seemed more similar than within healthy donors. Shorter TCRB CDR3s, moderately but significantly so, were found in Type 1 diabetes patients in all four CD4+ subsets.

The whole isolated RNA underwent reverse transcription, so sequencing captured expressed TCRB transcripts. Sequenced by immunoSEQ multiplex PCR; TCRdb stores in-frame clones only, minus some. The sample has roughly 53,000 clones; less than 55% are singletons. The J gene is TRBJ1-3, the V gene TRBV6-1, with D unclear. The clonotype comes from a man aged 30 to 45 with type 1 diabetes. Material: Tregs from blood. The CDR3 loop is CASGRKADGNTIYF. The CDR3 nucleotides are TGTGCCAGCGGCCGGAAGGCGGATGGAAACACCATATATTTT.